Below are 3 T cell receptor beta chains sequenced from a single sample in a study of shared clonotypes between healthy human individuals. Profiling relied on immunoSEQ multiplex PCR, and the TCRdb table lists in-frame clones only, not all of them. The data contain about 2.5 million clones, around 93% of them seen just once; the ten biggest clones take up about 0.41%. The sample consisted of naive CD4+ T cells from PBMCs. Stated subset: CD45RA+ positively selected. Receptor source: a man aged 18 to 35 in good health. Some clones in this sample may be carry-over from other donors' samples.

The chain uses TRBV21-1 and TRBJ2-7. TRBV21-1 is a pseudogene. The CDR3 has 16 amino acids. The CDR3 spells CASSKACPVGYNEQYF. In DNA, the CDR3 is TGTGCCAGCAGCAAAGCTTGCCCGGTCGGTTACAACGAGCAGTACTTC.

The chain links TRBV10-3 to TRBJ2-5, with D possibly being TRBD1 (6 bases). CDR1 is ENHRY, CDR2 SYGVKD, per germline. CDR3 length: 18 amino acids. V lost 0 bases to trimming and J lost 0 bases, with 17 bases between them. The CDR3 DNA is TGTGCCATCAGTGAGTCTGGGGGCTGGCAAAAGTACCAAGAGACCCAGTACTTC. Protein sequence: CAISESGGWQKYQETQYF.

The rearrangement links TRBV5-4 to TRBJ2-5, with TRBD2 as a possible D gene (5 bases). V lost 4 bases to trimming and J lost 2 bases, with 9 bases between them. Germline V CDR1 and CDR2: SGHNT, YYREEE (reference sequence). The CDR3 contains 13 residues. DNA of the CDR3: TGTGCCAGCAGCCCTAGCCCTCAAGAGACCCAGTACTTC. It translates to CASSPSPQETQYF.